This record concerns one T cell receptor (beta chain) sequence. Its antigen is unidentified. The source of the sample is a study of cytomegalovirus exposure and HLA in healthy donors. Study-wide points: Among the CMV-associated chains, a few were confirmed in vitro as specific for CMV antigens. TCR beta V- and J-gene trimming, according to a later analysis, was linked to a missense DCLRE1C variant. It was reported that the classifier diagnosed cytomegalovirus status with high specificity and sensitivity in both the original and validation cohorts.

The CDR3 length is 14 residues. Germline CDR1 reads MGHRA; CDR2 reads YSYEKL. The V and J ends lost 4 bases and 8 bases respectively, with 17 bases between them. PCR involved 60 Vbeta and 13 Jbeta primers. Using immunoSEQ multiplex PCR, the repertoire was profiled, and TCRdb retains in-frame clones only, with some absent. The sample has roughly 200,000 clones; 75% to 80% are singletons. The chain is built from TRBV4-1 and TRBJ1-2; D is possibly TRBD1 (5 bases). What was sequenced was PBMCs. This receptor was obtained from a woman aged 25-40 years in good health and CMV-seropositive. CDR3 sequence (DNA): TGCGCCAGCAGCCCCCGGGACTTCTTCGGGGGCTACACCTTC. It codes for CASSPRDFFGGYTF.